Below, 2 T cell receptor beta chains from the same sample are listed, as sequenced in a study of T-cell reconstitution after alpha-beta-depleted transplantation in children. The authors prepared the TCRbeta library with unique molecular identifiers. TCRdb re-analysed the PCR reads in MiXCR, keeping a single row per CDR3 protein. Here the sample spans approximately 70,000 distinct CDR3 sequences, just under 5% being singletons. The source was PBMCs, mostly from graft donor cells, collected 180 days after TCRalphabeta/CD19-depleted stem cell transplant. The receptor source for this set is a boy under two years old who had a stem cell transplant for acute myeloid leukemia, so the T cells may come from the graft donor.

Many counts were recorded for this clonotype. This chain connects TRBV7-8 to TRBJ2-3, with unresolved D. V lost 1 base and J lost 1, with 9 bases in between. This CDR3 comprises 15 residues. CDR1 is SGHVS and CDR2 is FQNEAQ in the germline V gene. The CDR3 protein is CASSLGVSRTDTQYF. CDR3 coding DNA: TGTGCCAGCAGCTTAGGGGTCAGCCGCACAGATACGCAGTATTTT.

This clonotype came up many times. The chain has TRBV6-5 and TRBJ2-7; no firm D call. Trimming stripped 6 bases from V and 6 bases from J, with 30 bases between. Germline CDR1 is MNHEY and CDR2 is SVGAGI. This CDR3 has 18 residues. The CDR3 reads CASSRQRDPNLRLFEQYF. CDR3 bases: TGTGCCAGCAGCAGACAAAGAGACCCAAACCTTCGGTTGTTCGAGCAGTACTTC.